These T cell receptor beta chains were read from a single sample in a study of CD8 T cells in ankylosing spondylitis. TCRdb used MiXCR to reprocess the 5' RACE reads, holding one entry per CDR3 protein. The table lists 250,000 to 400,000 distinct CDR3 sequences, 9.5% to 13% of them singletons, with 9.1% in the top ten. The sample consisted of blood, either unsorted or a sorted T cell fraction (not recorded which). Receptors originate from a female donor with ankylosing spondylitis or in good health (not recorded which). Both conserved end residues are part of each CDR3. A D gene is named only where the DNA matches it firmly. Where a row states a size, it is once, few, many or the class of an expanded clone; other rows omit it.

cdr3_nt | cdr3_aa | v_call | clone_size | j_call | d_call
TGCGCCAGCAGCTTCGGGACTAGTAGTTACAATGAGCAGTTCTTC | CASSFGTSSYNEQFF | TRBV5-1 | - | TRBJ2-1 | TRBD2
TGTGCCAGCAGCCTAGGGGGTTATAATTCACCCCTCCACTTT | CASSLGGYNSPLHF | TRBV12-3/TRBV12-4 | many | TRBJ1-6 | -
TGTGCCAGCAGTCCGACGAGGCAAAACACCATATATTTT | CASSPTRQNTIYF | TRBV12-3/TRBV12-4 | many | TRBJ1-3 | -
TGTGCCGCTATGGGCAGGGGGCTCTCCTACGAGCAGTACTTC | CAAMGRGLSYEQYF | TRBV6-1 | many | TRBJ2-7 | TRBD1
TGTGCCGGCCTGGGGCTAGCGGGACCCTACGAGCAGTACTTC | CAGLGLAGPYEQYF | TRBV2 | few | TRBJ2-7 | TRBD2
TGTGCCAGCAGGCCGATACAGGGGGGTGTAGTAAAGGCTTTCTTT | CASRPIQGGVVKAFF | TRBV28 | - | TRBJ1-1 | TRBD1
TGCGCCAGCAGCCAAGATCACGCGGGCACTGGGAATGGAAACACCATATATTTT | CASSQDHAGTGNGNTIYF | TRBV4-3 | - | TRBJ1-3 | -
TGTGCCAGCAGTTCACCCCGGGGAGGGACGCCGGGGGATACGCAGTATTTT | CASSSPRGGTPGDTQYF | TRBV28 | few | TRBJ2-3 | TRBD2
TGTGCCAGCAGTACCGATAGCGGGGGGGAGTATTCGCAGTATTTT | CASSTDSGGEYSQYF | TRBV6-2/TRBV6-3 | many | TRBJ2-3 | TRBD2
TGTGCCAGCAGCCGCGGAACTCCCCATTTTTATAGCAATCAGCCCCAGCATTTT | CASSRGTPHFYSNQPQHF | TRBV6-9 | many | TRBJ1-5 | -